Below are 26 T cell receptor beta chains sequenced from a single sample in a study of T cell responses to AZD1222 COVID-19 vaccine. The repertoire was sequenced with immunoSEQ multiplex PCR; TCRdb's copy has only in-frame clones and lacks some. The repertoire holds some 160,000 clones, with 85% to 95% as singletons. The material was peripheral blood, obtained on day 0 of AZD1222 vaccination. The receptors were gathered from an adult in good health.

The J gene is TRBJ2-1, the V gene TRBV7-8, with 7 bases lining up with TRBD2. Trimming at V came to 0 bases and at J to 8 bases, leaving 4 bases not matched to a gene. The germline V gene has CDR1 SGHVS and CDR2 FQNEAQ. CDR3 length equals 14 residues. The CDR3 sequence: CASSLAGGDYEQFF. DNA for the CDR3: TGTGCCAGCAGCTTAGCTGGGGGGGACTATGAGCAGTTCTTC. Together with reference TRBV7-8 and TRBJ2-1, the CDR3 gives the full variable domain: GAGVSQSPRYKVAKRGQDVALRCDPISGHVSLFWYQQALGQGPEFLTYFQNEAQLDKSGLPSDRFFAERPEGSVSTLKIQRTQQEDSAVYLCASSLAGGDYEQFFGPGTRLTVL.

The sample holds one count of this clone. CDR3 DNA: TGTGCCAGCAGCGTGGACAGGCTAGGGGAGCAGTACTTC. It encodes CASSVDRLGEQYF. The chain recombines TRBV5-6 with TRBJ2-7; TRBD1 aligns across 7 bases. CDR1 SGHDT and CDR2 YYEEEE come from the germline V gene. CDR3 length equals 13 residues. J lost 7 bases, V lost 4 bases, and 8 bases had no gene match.

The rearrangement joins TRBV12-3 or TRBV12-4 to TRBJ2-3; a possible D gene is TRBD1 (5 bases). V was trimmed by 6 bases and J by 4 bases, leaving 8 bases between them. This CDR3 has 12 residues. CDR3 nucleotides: TGTGCCAGCAGCTCACAGGCAGATACGCAGTATTTT. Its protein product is CASSSQADTQYF.

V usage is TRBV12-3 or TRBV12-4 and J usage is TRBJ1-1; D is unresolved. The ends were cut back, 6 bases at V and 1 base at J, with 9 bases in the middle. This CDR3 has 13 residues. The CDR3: CASRGGWNTEAFF. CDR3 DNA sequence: TGTGCCAGCAGGGGCGGATGGAACACTGAAGCTTTCTTT.

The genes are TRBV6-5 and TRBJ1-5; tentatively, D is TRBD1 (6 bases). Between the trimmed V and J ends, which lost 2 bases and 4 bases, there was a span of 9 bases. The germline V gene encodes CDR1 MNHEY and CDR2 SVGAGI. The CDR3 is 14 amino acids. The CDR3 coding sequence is TGTGCCAGCAGTTACCTACAGGGAAATCAGCCCCAGCATTTT. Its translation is CASSYLQGNQPQHF.

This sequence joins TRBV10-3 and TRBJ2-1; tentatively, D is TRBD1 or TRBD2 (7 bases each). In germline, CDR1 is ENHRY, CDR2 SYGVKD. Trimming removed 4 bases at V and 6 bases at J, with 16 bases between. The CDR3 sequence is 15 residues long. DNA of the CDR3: TGTGCCATCAGTGCGGGGCAGGGGGGGGTCAATGAGCAGTTCTTC. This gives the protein CAISAGQGGVNEQFF.

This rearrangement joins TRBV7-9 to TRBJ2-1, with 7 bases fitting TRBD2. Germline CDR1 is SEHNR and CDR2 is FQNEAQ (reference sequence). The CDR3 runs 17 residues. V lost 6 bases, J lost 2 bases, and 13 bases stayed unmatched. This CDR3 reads CASRGGEPRGTYNEQFF. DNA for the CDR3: TGTGCCAGCAGGGGCGGGGAGCCGCGGGGGACCTACAATGAGCAGTTCTTC.

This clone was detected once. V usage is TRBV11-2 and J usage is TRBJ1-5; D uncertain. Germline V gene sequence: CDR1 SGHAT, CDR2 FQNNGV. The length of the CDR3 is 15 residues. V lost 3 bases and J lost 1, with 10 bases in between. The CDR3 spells CASSFNEGSNQPQHF. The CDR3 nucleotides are TGTGCCAGCAGCTTTAACGAAGGGAGCAATCAGCCCCAGCATTTT.

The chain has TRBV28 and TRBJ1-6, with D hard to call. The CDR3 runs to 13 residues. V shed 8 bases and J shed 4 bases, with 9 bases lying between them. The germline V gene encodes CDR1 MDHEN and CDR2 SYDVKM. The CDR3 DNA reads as TGTGCCAGCCGGGTGACATATAATTCACCCCTCCACTTT. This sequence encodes CASRVTYNSPLHF.

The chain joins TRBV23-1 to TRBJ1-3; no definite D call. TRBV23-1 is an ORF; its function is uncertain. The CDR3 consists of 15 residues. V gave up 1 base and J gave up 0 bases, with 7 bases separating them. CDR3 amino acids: CASSQYGNSGNTIYF. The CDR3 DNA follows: TGCGCCAGCAGTCAATATGGGAACTCTGGAAACACCATATATTTT.

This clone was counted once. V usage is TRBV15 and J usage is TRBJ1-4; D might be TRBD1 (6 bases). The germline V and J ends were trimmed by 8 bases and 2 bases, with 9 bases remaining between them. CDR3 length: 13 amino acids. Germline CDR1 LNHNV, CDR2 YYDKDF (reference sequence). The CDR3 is CATSRGTNEKLFF. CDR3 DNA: TGTGCCACCTCTAGGGGGACTAATGAAAAACTGTTTTTT. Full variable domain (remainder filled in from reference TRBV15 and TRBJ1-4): DAMVIQNPRYQVTQFGKPVTLSCSQTLNHNVMYWYQQKSSQAPKLLFHYYDKDFNNEADTPDNFQSRRPNTSFCFLDIRSPGLGDTAMYLCATSRGTNEKLFFGSGTQLSVL.

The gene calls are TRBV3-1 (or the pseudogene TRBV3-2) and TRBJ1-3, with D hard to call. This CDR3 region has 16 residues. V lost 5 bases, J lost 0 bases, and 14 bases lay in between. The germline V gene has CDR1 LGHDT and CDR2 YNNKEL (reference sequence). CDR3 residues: CASSFEAPYSGNTIYF. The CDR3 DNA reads TGTGCCAGCAGCTTCGAGGCTCCCTACTCTGGAAACACCATATATTTT.

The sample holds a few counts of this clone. The CDR3: CARSPGQGDGDSPLHF. DNA for the CDR3: TGTGCCAGAAGCCCGGGACAGGGGGACGGGGATTCACCCCTCCACTTT. The chain couples TRBV5-3 to TRBJ1-6; 11 bases align to TRBD1. TRBV5-3 falls under the ORF class, with uncertain function. With 4 bases clipped from V and 8 bases from J, the junction kept 8 bases outside the gene matches. The CDR3 is 16 residues long.

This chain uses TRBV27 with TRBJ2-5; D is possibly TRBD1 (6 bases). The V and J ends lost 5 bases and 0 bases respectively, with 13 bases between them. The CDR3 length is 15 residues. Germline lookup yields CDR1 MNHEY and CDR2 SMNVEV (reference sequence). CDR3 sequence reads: CASSPPGHYQETQYF. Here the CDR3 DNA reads TGTGCCAGCAGTCCACCGGGACACTACCAAGAGACCCAGTACTTC.

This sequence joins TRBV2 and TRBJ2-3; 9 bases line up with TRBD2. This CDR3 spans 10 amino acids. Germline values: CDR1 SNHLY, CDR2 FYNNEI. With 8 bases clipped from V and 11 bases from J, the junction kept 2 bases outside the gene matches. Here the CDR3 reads CASSSGMQYF. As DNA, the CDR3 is TGTGCCAGCTCTAGCGGGATGCAGTATTTT.

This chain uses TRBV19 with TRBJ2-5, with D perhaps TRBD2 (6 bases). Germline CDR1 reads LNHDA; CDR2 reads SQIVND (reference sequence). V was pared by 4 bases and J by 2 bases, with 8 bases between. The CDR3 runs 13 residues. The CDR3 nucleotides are TGTGCCAGTAGTAGGCTAGCGCAAGAGACCCAGTACTTC. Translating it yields CASSRLAQETQYF.

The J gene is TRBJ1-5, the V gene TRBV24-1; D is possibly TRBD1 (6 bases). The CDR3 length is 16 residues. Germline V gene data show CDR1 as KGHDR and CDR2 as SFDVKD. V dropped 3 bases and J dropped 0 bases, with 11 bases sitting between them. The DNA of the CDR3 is TGTGCCACCAGTGATCGACAGGATTATAGCAATCAGCCCCAGCATTTT. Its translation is CATSDRQDYSNQPQHF.

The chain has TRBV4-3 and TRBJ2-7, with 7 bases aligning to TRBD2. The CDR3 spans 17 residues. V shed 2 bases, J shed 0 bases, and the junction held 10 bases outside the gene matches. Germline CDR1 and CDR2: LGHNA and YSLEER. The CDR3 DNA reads TGCGCCAGCAGCCAATGGGGGAGTGGGAGGGGCTCCTACGAGCAGTACTTC. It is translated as CASSQWGSGRGSYEQYF.

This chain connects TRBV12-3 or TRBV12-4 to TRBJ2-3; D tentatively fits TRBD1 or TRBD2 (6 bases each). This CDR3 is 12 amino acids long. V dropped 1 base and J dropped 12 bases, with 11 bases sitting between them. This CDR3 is CASSLGGAHQYF. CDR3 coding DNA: TGTGCCAGCAGTTTAGGGGGGGCCCATCAGTATTTT.

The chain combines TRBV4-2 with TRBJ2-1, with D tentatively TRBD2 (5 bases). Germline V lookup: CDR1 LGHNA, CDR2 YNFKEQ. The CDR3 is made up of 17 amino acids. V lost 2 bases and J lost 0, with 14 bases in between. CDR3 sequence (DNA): TGTGCCAGCAGCCAATCGGCGGGCAGAGGCTCCTACAATGAGCAGTTCTTC. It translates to CASSQSAGRGSYNEQFF.

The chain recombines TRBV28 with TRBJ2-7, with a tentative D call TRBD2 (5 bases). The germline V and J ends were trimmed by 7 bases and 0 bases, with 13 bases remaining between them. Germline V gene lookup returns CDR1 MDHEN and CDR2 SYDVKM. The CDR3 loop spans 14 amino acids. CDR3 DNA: TGTGCCAGCAAGCCGGGGTTAAGCTCCTACGAGCAGTACTTC. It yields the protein CASKPGLSSYEQYF.

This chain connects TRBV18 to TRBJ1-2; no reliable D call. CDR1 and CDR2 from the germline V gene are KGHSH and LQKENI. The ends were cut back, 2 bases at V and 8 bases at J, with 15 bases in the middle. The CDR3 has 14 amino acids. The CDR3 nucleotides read TGTGCCAGCTCACCAATTTCCGCCGTGGAGGGCTACACCTTC. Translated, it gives CASSPISAVEGYTF.

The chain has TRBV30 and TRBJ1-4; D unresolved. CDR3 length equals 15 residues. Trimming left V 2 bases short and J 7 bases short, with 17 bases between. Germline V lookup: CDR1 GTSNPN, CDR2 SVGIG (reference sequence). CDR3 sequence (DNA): TGTGCCTGGAGTCCCCGATCGGGGTGGGGTGAAAAACTGTTTTTT. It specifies CAWSPRSGWGEKLFF.

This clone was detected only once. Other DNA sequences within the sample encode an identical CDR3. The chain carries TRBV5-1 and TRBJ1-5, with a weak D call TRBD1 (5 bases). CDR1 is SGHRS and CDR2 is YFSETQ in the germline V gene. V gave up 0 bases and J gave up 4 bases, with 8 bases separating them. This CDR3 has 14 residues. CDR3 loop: CASSLEGQNQPQHF. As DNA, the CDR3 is TGCGCCAGCAGCTTGGAGGGGCAAAATCAGCCCCAGCATTTT.

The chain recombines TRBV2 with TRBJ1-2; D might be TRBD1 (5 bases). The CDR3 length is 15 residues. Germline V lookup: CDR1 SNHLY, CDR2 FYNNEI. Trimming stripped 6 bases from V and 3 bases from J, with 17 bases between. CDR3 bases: TGTGCCAGCAGCACCCCCGGCAGGGCGGACTATGGCTACACCTTC. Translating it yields CASSTPGRADYGYTF.

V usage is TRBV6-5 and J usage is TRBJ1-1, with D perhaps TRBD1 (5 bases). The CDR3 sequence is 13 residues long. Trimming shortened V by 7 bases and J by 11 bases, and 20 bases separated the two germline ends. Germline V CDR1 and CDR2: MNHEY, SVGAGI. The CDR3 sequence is CASTGDGRWGAFF. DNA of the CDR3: TGTGCCAGCACTGGGGACGGACGGTGGGGCGCTTTCTTT.